The subject of this entry is one T cell receptor (beta chain). The sample is drawn from a study of blood T cell repertoires in COVID-19. TCRdb's copy holds only in-frame clones and misses some; the assay was immunoSEQ multiplex PCR. The sample has 100,000 to 110,000 clones, around four fifths seen once. Input material: peripheral blood. This receptor was obtained from a man aged 65-85 years with active or convalescent COVID-19.

The CDR3: CASSDDTGLAFF. The CDR3 region has the DNA TGTGCCAGCAGTGATGATACTGGACTCGCTTTCTTT. The chain has TRBV2 and TRBJ1-1; no reliable D call. The length of the CDR3 is 12 residues. CDR1 is SNHLY and CDR2 is FYNNEI in the germline V gene. V was pared by 3 bases and J by 11 bases, with 13 bases between.